The rows below give T cell receptor beta chains drawn from one sample of a study of T cell repertoires in cytomegalovirus infection. MiXCR, run by TCRdb on the reads, gives a single entry per CDR3 protein. Among roughly 310,000 distinct CDR3 sequences listed, roughly a sixth were seen once. The sequencing sample was made of PBMCs. The source of these receptors is a human donor in good health (CMV status not recorded). Some clones in this sample may be carry-over from other donors' samples. The CDR3 runs from the conserved cysteine through the conserved F or W. A D gene is named only where the DNA matches it firmly. Expanded clones get a size class; other rows say once, few or many, or leave the size out.

few,TRBJ1-5,TRBV12-3/TRBV12-4,.,TGTGCCAGCAGTTTCCCCACCGATAGCAATCAGCCCCAGCATTTT,CASSFPTDSNQPQHF
few,TRBJ1-5,TRBV3-1,TRBD1,TGTGCCAGCAGCGGGACAGGTTATAGCAATCAGCCCCAGCATTTT,CASSGTGYSNQPQHF
.,TRBJ2-7,TRBV5-4,.,TGTGCCAGCAGTTCCGGGGGAACAGGGCTTCACGAGCAGCACTTC,CASSSGGTGLHEQHF
many,TRBJ1-1,TRBV7-8,.,TGTGCCAGCAGCTACGTTGTAGATCGGAACTCTGAAGCTTTCTTT,CASSYVVDRNSEAFF
once,TRBJ1-2,TRBV7-2,.,TGTGCCAGCAGCCCGGACTATTCTTTCGGCTACACCTTC,CASSPDYSFGYTF
many,TRBJ2-5,TRBV7-2,.,TGTGCCAGCAGCTTAACCCCAGGCAGGGGTGGTAGTGAGACCCAGTACTTC,CASSLTPGRGGSETQYF
.,TRBJ1-1,TRBV20-1,.,TGCAGTGCTAGACCAAGTCGTATGAACACTGAAGCTTTCTTT,CSARPSRMNTEAFF
few,TRBJ2-3,TRBV20-1,.,TGCAGTGCTATACCGGGACGAGGCACAGATACGCAGTATTTT,CSAIPGRGTDTQYF
.,TRBJ1-1,TRBV7-2,.,TGTGCCAGCAGGAAGGGGGGGCGCGTCACTGAAGCTTTCTTT,CASRKGGRVTEAFF
many,TRBJ2-2,TRBV7-2,.,TGTGCCAGCAGCTTATCGAGAGAGCTGTTTTTT,CASSLSRELFF
few,TRBJ1-4,TRBV12-3/TRBV12-4,.,TGTGCCAGCAGTTCATCGGGACAAAGTAATGAAAAACTGTTTTTT,CASSSSGQSNEKLFF
.,TRBJ2-7,TRBV11-2,.,TGTGCCAGCAGCCCGGACAGTCCCTCCTACGAGCAGTACTTC,CASSPDSPSYEQYF
many,TRBJ1-2,TRBV7-2,.,TGTGCCAGCAGCTTCTACCAGGGAAGAAATGGCTACACCTTC,CASSFYQGRNGYTF
many,TRBJ1-6,TRBV7-9,.,TGTGCCAGCAGCCAGGCGCGGGATTCACCCCTCCACTTT,CASSQARDSPLHF
few,TRBJ1-5,TRBV2,TRBD1,TGTGCCAGCACGACAGGACAGGGAGGTCAGCCCCAGCATTTT,CASTTGQGGQPQHF
.,TRBJ2-5,TRBV28,TRBD2,TGTGCCAGCAGTTTAGGCCTAGCGGGGGGGGTTTTGGTGACCCAGTACTTC,CASSLGLAGGVLVTQYF
.,TRBJ2-7,TRBV7-2,.,TGTGCCAGCAGCTTAGAAGTCAGCTTACTCTCCTACGAGCAGTACTTC,CASSLEVSLLSYEQYF
many,TRBJ1-1,TRBV12-3/TRBV12-4,.,TGTGCCAGCAGATTTCGGACAGAGAACACTGAAGCTTTCTTT,CASRFRTENTEAFF
.,TRBJ2-3,TRBV4-3,.,TGCGCCAGCAGCCAAGATTACCGGGGGATATCAGATACGCAGTATTTT,CASSQDYRGISDTQYF
many,TRBJ1-1,TRBV19,TRBD1,TGTGCCAGTAGTCAGGGGGCGAGAACTGAAGCTTTCTTT,CASSQGARTEAFF
many,TRBJ2-7,TRBV7-6,.,TGTGCCAGCAGCTCCGATCAGGGTGCCTACGAGCAGTACTTC,CASSSDQGAYEQYF
.,TRBJ2-1,TRBV20-1,TRBD1,TGCAGTGCTAGAGTACCGGGACAGGGTATTCGTGAGCAGTTCTTC,CSARVPGQGIREQFF
.,TRBJ2-1,TRBV7-3,TRBD2,TGTGCCAGCAGCTTAAGCCCGGGGGGGCCTGGGAATGAGCAGTTCTTC,CASSLSPGGPGNEQFF
.,TRBJ2-1,TRBV3-1,TRBD1,TGTGCCAGCAGCCCAGGAACCTCCTCCAGGGGGCTCTTCTACAATGAGCAGTTCTTC,CASSPGTSSRGLFYNEQFF
.,TRBJ2-5,TRBV7-9,.,TGTGCCAGCAGCTTGGGCCCCTACGGGGGGCAACTCCAAGAGACCCAGTACTTC,CASSLGPYGGQLQETQYF
few,TRBJ2-5,TRBV28,.,TGTGCCAGCAGTCCAGCCACCGGGCCAAAAGAGACCCAGTACTTC,CASSPATGPKETQYF